A single sample is the source of the 9 T cell receptor beta chains below, sequenced in a study of T cells in Graves' hyperthyroidism and ophthalmopathy. RNA transcripts gave rise to amplified TCR beta CDR3 regions. Carried out on the TCR CDR3, a first-round RT-PCR used the HTBI primer set. MiXCR, run by TCRdb on the multiplex PCR reads, gives a single entry per CDR3 protein. The sample shows 300,000 to 450,000 distinct CDR3 sequences, approximately 14% of them seen only once. The source material was blood. These receptors were taken from a woman younger than 35 with Graves' hyperthyroidism that later progressed to Graves' ophthalmopathy.

This clonotype was counted at least ten times. The V call is TRBV28, the J call TRBJ2-1; 7 bases fit TRBD1. The CDR3 is 11 residues long. CDR1 MDHEN and CDR2 SYDVKM come from the germline V gene. This chain's CDR3 is CAGGQGVEQFF. CDR3 in DNA: TGTGCTGGGGGTCAGGGGGTTGAGCAGTTCTTC.

This clonotype was observed at least ten times. The J gene is TRBJ2-3, the V gene TRBV7-2, with TRBD1 as a possible D gene (6 bases). The CDR3 has 14 residues. V was trimmed by 1 base and J by 4 bases, leaving 9 bases between them. Germline V CDR1 and CDR2: SGHTA, FQGNSA. DNA of the CDR3: TGTGCCAGCAGCTTAGAGGGGGTACCAGATACGCAGTATTTT. It is translated as CASSLEGVPDTQYF.

In this sample, this clonotype turned up many times. The rearrangement joins TRBV5-1 to TRBJ2-1, with 11 bases that match TRBD2. The germline V gene encodes CDR1 SGHRS and CDR2 YFSETQ. Trimming cost V 5 bases and J 9 bases; bases outside gene matches: 7. The CDR3 runs to 14 residues. The CDR3 reads CASSLAGGLLEQFF. The CDR3 nucleotides read TGCGCCAGCAGTTTAGCGGGAGGGTTGCTTGAGCAGTTCTTC.

There are a few counts of this clonotype. This rearrangement joins TRBV28 to TRBJ2-4, with D perhaps TRBD1 (5 bases). Germline CDR1 is MDHEN and CDR2 is SYDVKM. The CDR3 is 15 residues long. Between the trimmed V and J ends, which lost 2 bases and 5 bases, there was a span of 13 bases. The CDR3 DNA reads as TGTGCCAGCAGTTTAAGGGGAAGGGTACAAAACATTCAGTACTTC. This sequence encodes CASSLRGRVQNIQYF.

This clonotype was counted a few times. V gene TRBV9 combines with J gene TRBJ2-7; 8 bases map to TRBD1. Losses at the gene ends were 3 bases for V and 6 bases for J; bases not matched to a gene: 8. Germline V gives CDR1 SGDLS, CDR2 YYNGEE. The CDR3 totals 14 residues. CDR3 residues: CASSDRDRTREQYF. For the CDR3, the DNA is TGTGCCAGCAGCGACCGGGACAGGACGCGCGAGCAGTACTTC.

This clonotype was seen a few times. This chain uses TRBV6-1 with TRBJ2-2; perhaps TRBD2 as D (6 bases). This CDR3 comprises 14 residues. Trimming took 6 bases from V and 4 from J, leaving 12 bases between them. Looked up from germline, CDR1 is MNHNS and CDR2 is SASEGT. CDR3 in amino acids: CASRRNSGTGELFF. The CDR3 region has the DNA TGTGCCAGCAGGAGGAATAGCGGCACCGGGGAGCTGTTTTTT.

Regarding this clonotype: A read error may produce the germline difference seen at one junction end. V usage is TRBV3-1 and J usage is TRBJ2-7; D unresolved. CDR1 is LGHDT, CDR2 YNNKEL, per germline (reference sequence). The CDR3 is made up of 16 amino acids. The CDR3 DNA follows: TGTGCCAGCAGCCAAGAAATGGGCAGACGAGCCTACGAGCGGTACTTC. Encoded protein: CASSQEMGRRAYERYF.

This clonotype occurred many times. This chain connects TRBV4-1 to TRBJ2-1; D gene uncertain. From germline, CDR1 is MGHRA and CDR2 YSYEKL. Trimming pared 0 bases from V and 4 bases from J, leaving 4 bases between. The CDR3 extends over 13 amino acids. The CDR3: CASSQETYNEQFF. CDR3 nucleotide sequence: TGCGCCAGCAGCCAAGAAACGTACAATGAGCAGTTCTTC.

The chain employs TRBV20-1 and TRBJ1-1; TRBD1 matches at 7 bases. V lost 6 bases to trimming and J lost 3 bases; unmatched junction nucleotides: 7. This CDR3 contains 13 residues. Germline V gives CDR1 DFQATT, CDR2 SNEGSKA (reference sequence). CDR3 sequence reads: CSATTGSHTEAFF. CDR3 in DNA: TGCAGTGCAACGACAGGGTCCCACACTGAAGCTTTCTTT.